These 16 T cell receptor beta chains originate from one sample sequenced in a study of shared clonotypes between healthy human individuals. TCRdb's table, derived via immunoSEQ multiplex PCR, lists solely in-frame clones and lacks some. The sample lists 1.5 million to 2.5 million clones, about 95% occurring once. Terminally differentiated effector memory CD45RA+ cells were left out of the naive CD8 fraction, which was CD45RO-negative and positively selected for CCR7. Specimen: naive CD8+ T cells sorted from blood. Source of these receptors: a man between 18 and 29 years old in good health.

CDR3 region: CASSLQEETEAFF. CDR3 sequence (DNA): TGTGCCAGCAGTTTACAGGAGGAAACTGAAGCTTTCTTT. The rearrangement uses TRBV27 and TRBJ1-1; the D is unclear. The CDR3 totals 13 residues. Trimming pared 2 bases from V and 5 bases from J, leaving 9 bases between. Germline CDR1 MNHEY, CDR2 SMNVEV (reference sequence).

This chain uses TRBV5-6 with TRBJ2-7; D is unresolved. Trimming took 0 bases from V and 4 from J, leaving 5 bases between them. Germline V CDR1 and CDR2: SGHDT, YYEEEE. This CDR3 is built from 12 residues. In nucleotides, the CDR3 is TGTGCCAGCAGCTTGGCCATGTACGAGCAGTACTTC. Encoded protein: CASSLAMYEQYF.

The chain is built from TRBV18 and TRBJ2-5; D perhaps matches TRBD1 (5 bases). With 3 bases removed from V and 0 bases from J, the gap between germline ends came to 14 bases. The germline CDR1 and CDR2 sequences are KGHSH and LQKENI. This CDR3 is 16 amino acids long. Here the CDR3 reads CASSPTEGEDQETQYF. The CDR3, as DNA: TGTGCCAGCTCACCTACCGAAGGGGAAGACCAAGAGACCCAGTACTTC.

This chain connects TRBV7-6 to TRBJ2-7; TRBD1 matches 9 bases. The germline gives CDR1 SGHVS, CDR2 FNYEAQ. J gave up 3 bases and V 9 bases, and 27 bases lay outside the gene matches. The CDR3 is made up of 20 amino acids. CDR3 in amino acids: CARAWDRDGLSGPWGYEQYF. CDR3 DNA sequence: TGTGCCAGAGCCTGGGACAGGGATGGTCTGAGTGGGCCCTGGGGCTACGAGCAGTACTTC.

This clone appeared a few times. The J gene is TRBJ1-6, the V gene TRBV5-6, with D perhaps TRBD1 (6 bases). Germline values: CDR1 SGHDT, CDR2 YYEEEE. This CDR3 spans 12 amino acids. The V and J ends lost 2 bases and 15 bases respectively, with 12 bases between them. The DNA for the CDR3 is TGTGCCAGCAGCTTCCCACAGGGTGGCCTCCACTTT. Translated, it gives CASSFPQGGLHF.

V gene TRBV7-8 combines with J gene TRBJ1-2; weak D call: TRBD1 (5 bases). CDR3 length: 13 amino acids. The germline CDR1 and CDR2 sequences are SGHVS and FQNEAQ. Trimming cost V 2 bases and J 6 bases, with 10 bases left between them. The CDR3: CASSLTQGDGYTF. Here the CDR3 DNA reads TGTGCCAGCAGCTTAACTCAGGGAGATGGCTACACCTTC.

This clone was detected only once. Other DNA sequences in the same sample also yield this CDR3. This sequence joins TRBV6-5 and TRBJ2-7, with D tentatively TRBD1 or TRBD2 (6 bases each). CDR3 length equals 16 residues. CDR1 is MNHEY and CDR2 is SVGAGI in the germline V gene. Trimming shortened V by 0 bases and J by 0 bases, and 12 bases separated the two germline ends. CDR3 sequence: CASSYSRGESSYEQYF. In DNA form, the CDR3 reads TGTGCCAGCAGTTACTCGAGGGGGGAGAGCTCCTACGAGCAGTACTTC.

The chain combines TRBV27 with TRBJ2-7; 10 bases fit TRBD2. The trim removed 5 bases at V and 7 bases at J, leaving 14 bases unmatched. Germline values: CDR1 MNHEY, CDR2 SMNVEV (reference sequence). The CDR3 spans 16 residues. CDR3 sequence: CASSRTLAGGPGEQYF. The CDR3 nucleotides are TGTGCCAGCAGTAGAACCTTAGCGGGAGGCCCGGGGGAGCAGTACTTC.

This rearrangement joins TRBV7-9 to TRBJ2-1, with D maybe TRBD2 (7 bases). CDR1 and CDR2 from the germline V gene are SEHNR and FQNEAQ (reference sequence). The CDR3 consists of 16 residues. The germline V and J ends were trimmed by 7 bases and 3 bases, with 19 bases remaining between them. The CDR3 spells CASTLGGEVGYNEQFF. The CDR3, as DNA: TGTGCCAGCACCCTAGGGGGGGAGGTTGGCTACAATGAGCAGTTCTTC.

Concerning this clone: The sample has other DNA sequences that encode this CDR3 too. This chain joins TRBV27 and TRBJ1-2; D is ambiguous. The CDR3 consists of 14 residues. Germline V gene sequence: CDR1 MNHEY, CDR2 SMNVEV (reference sequence). With 7 bases removed from V and 2 bases from J, the gap between germline ends came to 14 bases. The CDR3 coding sequence is TGTGCCAGCACCCTACGCGGATCCAACTATGGCTACACCTTC. Translation: CASTLRGSNYGYTF.

J is TRBJ2-5 and V is TRBV7-9; no definite D call. V lost 0 bases and J lost 2, with 13 bases in between. The CDR3 contains 16 residues. CDR1 is SEHNR, CDR2 FQNEAQ, per germline (reference sequence). Written as DNA, the CDR3 is TGTGCCAGCAGCTTAGCGCCTGATTTCGGGCAAGAGACCCAGTACTTC. It codes for CASSLAPDFGQETQYF.

In its sample, this clone was seen once. One end of the junction varies from germline; a read error may be responsible. V gene TRBV7-7 combines with J gene TRBJ2-7; 7 bases line up with TRBD2. Germline CDR1 reads SSHAT; CDR2 reads FNYEAQ (reference sequence). CDR3 length: 15 amino acids. The CDR3: CASSPDAGEGGEQYF. The DNA of the CDR3 is TGTGCTAGCAGCCCTGATGCGGGAGAGGGTGGCGAGCAGTACTTC. The full variable domain, with the rest looked up from reference TRBV7-7 and TRBJ2-7, is GAGVSQSPRYKVTKRGQDVTLRCDPISSHATLYWYQQALGQGPEFLTYFNYEAQPDKSGLPSDRFSAERPEGSISTLTIQRTEQRDSAMYRCASSPDAGEGGEQYFGPGTRLTVT.

The chain is built from TRBV29-1 and TRBJ2-3; D is uncertain. Germline V lookup: CDR1 SQVTM, CDR2 ANQGSEA. The CDR3 contains 13 residues. The V end was cut by 6 bases, the J end by 2 bases, with 12 bases between. The DNA of the CDR3 is TGCAGCGTGGAGACGGAGAACACAGATACGCAGTATTTT. Protein product: CSVETENTDTQYF.

The rearrangement links TRBV7-9 to TRBJ2-3, with D possibly being TRBD2 (5 bases). This CDR3 spans 16 amino acids. V was pared by 0 bases and J by 0 bases, with 10 bases between. Germline CDR1 SEHNR, CDR2 FQNEAQ (reference sequence). As DNA, the CDR3 is TGTGCCAGCAGCTTAGCGGGCGGGTTAAGCACAGATACGCAGTATTTT. Amino acid sequence: CASSLAGGLSTDTQYF.

J is TRBJ1-6 and V is TRBV6-4; a possible D gene is TRBD1 (6 bases). CDR1 is MRHNA, CDR2 SNTAGT, per germline. With 2 bases removed from V and 4 bases from J, the gap between germline ends came to 15 bases. The CDR3 loop spans 17 amino acids. CDR3 protein: CASSDIRGLGYNSPLHF. DNA of the CDR3: TGTGCCAGCAGTGACATACGGGGGCTCGGTTATAATTCACCCCTCCACTTT.

The chain uses TRBV11-2 and TRBJ2-5; no clear D gene. The end of the DNA is better explained by TRBJ2-7, so the J call may be wrong. Germline-derived CDR1 and CDR2 are SGHAT and FQNNGV. This CDR3 has 13 residues. CDR3 nucleotides: TGTGCCAGCAGCTTAGGGACGGGCTACGAGCAGTACTTC. Amino acids: CASSLGTGYEQYF.